This T cell receptor (beta chain) was observed in a study of OX40 agonist ivuxolimab in advanced cancers. Overall study: Partial response was recorded in three patients: one hepatocellular carcinoma and two cutaneous melanoma cases. Study observations and caveats: In the 0.1-3.0 mg/kg groups, partial responders showed among the lowest expansion. At doses 0.1 to 3.0 mg/kg, CD4+ and CD8+ clones expanded.

Clones were sequenced by immunoSEQ multiplex PCR, and TCRdb holds only the in-frame ones, with some missing. Of under 80,000 clones in the sample, about 85% are singletons; the top ten hold approximately 8.4%. This clone was seen just once. The antigen remains unidentified. Peripheral blood came from all dose cohorts at three timepoints. V shed 4 bases and J 4 bases; nucleotides not matched to a gene: 2. This CDR3 is 13 amino acids long. Germline CDR1 is SGHNT and CDR2 is YYREEE (reference sequence). The TCR sequence derives from an adult with an advanced solid tumor such as melanoma, head and neck, liver or kidney cancer. Here the sequenced sample was CD4+ or CD8+ T cells sorted from blood, taken in a trial of the OX40 agonist ivuxolimab. The V gene is TRBV5-4, the J gene TRBJ2-4, with 7 nucleotides matching TRBD1. The CDR3 protein is CASSPTGKNIQYF. The CDR3 nucleotides read TGTGCCAGCAGCCCGACAGGGAAAAACATTCAGTACTTC. The complete variable domain, with remaining parts taken from reference TRBV5-4 and TRBJ2-4, reads ETGVTQSPTHLIKTRGQQVTLRCSSQSGHNTVSWYQQALGQGPQFIFQYYREEENGRGNFPPRFSGLQFPNYSSELNVNALELDDSALYLCASSPTGKNIQYFGAGTRLSVL.